This T cell receptor beta chain stems from a study of blood T cell repertoires in COVID-19. Overall study context: The study drew acute and convalescent COVID-19 samples from the United States, Italy and Spain.

Trimming took 1 base from V and 1 from J, leaving 10 bases between them. The CDR3 contains 15 residues. CDR1 and CDR2 from the germline V gene are SGHTA and FQGNSA. Sequenced by immunoSEQ multiplex PCR; TCRdb stores in-frame clones only, minus some. The repertoire holds a few hundred thousand clones, with almost 90% as singletons. As regards this clone: The sample carries other DNA sequences with the same CDR3.

This clonotype originated in a woman younger than 30 with acute COVID-19. The specimen was PBMCs or T cells enriched from blood (not recorded which). The chain combines TRBV7-2 with TRBJ2-5; D not resolved. DNA for the CDR3: TGTGCCAGCAGCTTAGTAGCCGATCCCCAAGAGACCCAGTACTTC. Translating gives CASSLVADPQETQYF.